This T cell receptor beta chain appears in the sequencing data of a study of cytomegalovirus exposure and HLA in healthy donors. Across the whole study: Of the donors genotyped, about 410 in all, about 80% fell in the Caucasian-associated ancestry cluster. Study outcomes and limitations: Information on immune exposure was restricted to one variable (CMV serostatus). HLA-A and HLA-B allele assignments for most subjects were reportedly predicted accurately using TCR beta sequences.

Both 60 Vbeta primers and 13 Jbeta primers went into the PCR. Only in-frame clones appear in the TCRdb table, and some are missing; sequencing was by immunoSEQ multiplex PCR. This table holds some 76,000 clones, around 84% found once. This clone appeared once. What it recognizes is unknown. The V gene lost 5 bases and the J gene lost 8 bases, with 15 bases spanning the gap. CDR3 length: 14 amino acids. Germline assignment: CDR1 LNHDA and CDR2 SQIVND (reference sequence). V gene TRBV19 combines with J gene TRBJ1-4; D not resolved. This sequence was found in a woman between 40 and 55 years old in good health and CMV-seropositive. Sample: PBMCs. The CDR3 sequence: CASSFGSVDEKLFF. CDR3 DNA sequence: TGTGCCAGTAGTTTCGGGTCGGTCGACGAAAAACTGTTTTTT.